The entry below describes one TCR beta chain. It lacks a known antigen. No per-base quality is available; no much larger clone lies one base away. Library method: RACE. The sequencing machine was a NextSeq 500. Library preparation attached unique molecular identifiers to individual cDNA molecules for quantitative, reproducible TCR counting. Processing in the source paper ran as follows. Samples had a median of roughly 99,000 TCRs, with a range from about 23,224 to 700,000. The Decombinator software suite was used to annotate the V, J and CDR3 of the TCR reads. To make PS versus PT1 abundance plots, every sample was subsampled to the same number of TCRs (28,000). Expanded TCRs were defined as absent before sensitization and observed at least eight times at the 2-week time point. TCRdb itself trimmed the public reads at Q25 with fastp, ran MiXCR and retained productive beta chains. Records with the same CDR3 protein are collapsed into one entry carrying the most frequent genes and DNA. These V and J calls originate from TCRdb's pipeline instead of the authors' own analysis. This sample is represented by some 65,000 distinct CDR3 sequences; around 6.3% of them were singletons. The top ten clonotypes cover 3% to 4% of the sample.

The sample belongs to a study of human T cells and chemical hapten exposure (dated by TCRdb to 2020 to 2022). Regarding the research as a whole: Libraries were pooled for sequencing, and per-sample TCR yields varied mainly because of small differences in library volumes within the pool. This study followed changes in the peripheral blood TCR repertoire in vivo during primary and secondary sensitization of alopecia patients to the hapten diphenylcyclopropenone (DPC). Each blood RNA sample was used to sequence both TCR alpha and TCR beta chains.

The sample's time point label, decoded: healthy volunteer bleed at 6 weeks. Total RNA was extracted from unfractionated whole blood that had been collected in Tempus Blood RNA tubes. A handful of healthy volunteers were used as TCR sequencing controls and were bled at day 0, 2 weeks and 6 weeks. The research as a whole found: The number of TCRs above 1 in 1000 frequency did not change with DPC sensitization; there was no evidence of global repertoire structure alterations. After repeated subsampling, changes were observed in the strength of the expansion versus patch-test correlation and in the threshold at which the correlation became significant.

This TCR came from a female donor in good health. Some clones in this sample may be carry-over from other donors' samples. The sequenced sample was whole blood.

In nucleotides, the sequence is TGCGCCAGCAGTTCGACAGGGAGGAACACTGAAGCTTTCTTT. The translation is CASSSTGRNTEAFF. The rearrangement combines TRBV5-1 with TRBJ1-1; TRBD1 fits 7 bases in the junction. Including cysteine and phenylalanine, the CDR3 has 14 amino acids. Just CDR3 DNA is preserved here, 42 bases in frame from base 1. Looking up the germline V gene yields CDR1 SGHRS and CDR2 YFSETQ. Unmatched junction bases come to 5, with V trimmed by 5 bases and J by 1 base.